One sample yielded the 24 T cell receptor beta chains listed below, sequenced in a study of T cell changes during pregnancy in multiple sclerosis. TCRdb's copy holds only in-frame clones and misses some; the assay was immunoSEQ multiplex PCR. The sample includes more than 55,000 clones, approximately 94% of them seen just once. The sample here was CD8+ T cells from peripheral blood mononuclear cells, taken in the third trimester of pregnancy. The receptors shown here come from a female donor with multiple sclerosis, enrolled in a pregnancy study.

The chain combines TRBV9 with TRBJ2-1, with 9 bases that match TRBD2. Germline CDR1 reads SGDLS; CDR2 reads YYNGEE. The CDR3 length is 15 residues. Trimming took 3 bases from V and 8 from J; bases not matched to a gene: 9. Written as DNA, the CDR3 is TGTGCCAGCAGCGCCTTAGCGGGAGTTGGGGATGAGCAGTTCTTC. Residues: CASSALAGVGDEQFF.

This clone was counted once. The genes are TRBV27 and TRBJ2-3; no clear D. Germline assignment: CDR1 MNHEY and CDR2 SMNVEV (reference sequence). The CDR3 is 14 residues long. V dropped 3 bases and J dropped 0 bases, with 7 bases sitting between them. CDR3 in DNA: TGTGCCAGCAGTTTTGTCGGGAGCACAGATACGCAGTATTTT. Translating it yields CASSFVGSTDTQYF.

This clone appeared a single time. The rearrangement links TRBV4-1 to TRBJ2-7; 7 nucleotides match TRBD2. Germline loops: CDR1 MGHRA, CDR2 YSYEKL. This CDR3 is 18 amino acids long. V gave up 1 base and J gave up 2 bases; unmatched junction bases: 14. CDR3 bases: TGCGCCAGCAGCCAAGCCCCCAGCGTGGGCGGGAGAACCTACGAGCAGTACTTC. Protein: CASSQAPSVGGRTYEQYF.

The rearrangement uses TRBV4-3 and TRBJ2-3, with TRBD2 matching over 7 bases. This CDR3 is built from 18 residues. Germline assignment: CDR1 LGHNA and CDR2 YSLEER. The V and J ends lost 0 bases and 0 bases, in that order; junction bases with no gene match: 9. The chain's CDR3 is CASSQDPPSGPSTDTQYF. CDR3 in DNA: TGCGCCAGCAGCCAAGATCCACCTAGCGGTCCTAGCACAGATACGCAGTATTTT.

This chain uses TRBV7-6 with TRBJ2-3, with 8 bases aligning to TRBD2. The V segment lost 4 bases and the J segment 0 bases; nucleotides outside the gene matches: 3. The CDR3 spans 15 residues. Germline CDR1 is SGHVS and CDR2 is FNYEAQ. The CDR3 DNA reads TGTGCCAGCAGCTCATTAGCGGGAAGCACAGATACGCAGTATTTT. Translated: CASSSLAGSTDTQYF.

This chain uses TRBV29-1 with TRBJ2-7; D may be TRBD2 (5 bases). CDR1 and CDR2 (germline): SQVTM, ANQGSEA. This CDR3 has 16 residues. Trimming took off 3 bases at V and 3 bases at J, with 21 bases between the two ends. CDR3 residues: CSVEGVGTGRIYEQYF. DNA for the CDR3: TGCAGCGTTGAGGGAGTGGGAACGGGCAGGATCTACGAGCAGTACTTC.

Concerning this clone: Distinct nucleotide sequences in the sample also encode this CDR3. The gene calls are TRBV2 and TRBJ1-2, with D hard to call. V dropped 9 bases and J dropped 4 bases, with 6 bases sitting between them. CDR3 length: 10 residues. Per the germline V gene, CDR1 is SNHLY and CDR2 is FYNNEI. CDR3 region: CASFLYGYTF. The DNA of the CDR3 is TGTGCCAGTTTCCTCTATGGCTACACCTTC.

The chain joins TRBV28 to TRBJ1-1, with no clear D. Trimming removed 6 bases at V and 5 bases at J, with 13 bases between. CDR3 length equals 13 residues. Per germline, CDR1 MDHEN and CDR2 SYDVKM. This CDR3 is CASRVIGGTEAFF. The CDR3 coding sequence is TGTGCCAGCAGGGTAATAGGAGGGACTGAAGCTTTCTTT.

This chain uses TRBV27 with TRBJ2-7; maybe TRBD2 (6 bases). The CDR3 is 14 residues long. Germline V lookup: CDR1 MNHEY, CDR2 SMNVEV (reference sequence). V lost 2 bases and J lost 0, with 8 bases in between. The CDR3 coding sequence is TGTGCCAGCAGTTTAGTGGGAGGCTCCTACGAGCAGTACTTC. Translated, it gives CASSLVGGSYEQYF.

The chain joins TRBV27 to TRBJ2-7; 10 nucleotides line up with TRBD1. V lost 5 bases to trimming and J lost 1 base; unmatched junction nucleotides: 8. In germline, CDR1 is MNHEY, CDR2 SMNVEV (reference sequence). This CDR3 is built from 16 residues. For the CDR3, the DNA is TGTGCCAGCAGTCTAAGTGGACAGGGGGAGTCCTACGAGCAGTACTTC. Translated, it gives CASSLSGQGESYEQYF.

This chain uses TRBV4-3 with TRBJ2-1; 9 nucleotides line up with TRBD2. The CDR3 has 17 residues. Germline trimming cut 0 bases from V and 5 bases from J; bases unmatched to any gene: 8. The germline V gene has CDR1 LGHNA and CDR2 YSLEER. The CDR3 is CASSQDSLAGYNNEQFF. The CDR3 DNA reads as TGCGCCAGCAGCCAAGATAGCCTAGCGGGATACAACAATGAGCAGTTCTTC.

The chain carries TRBV5-1 and TRBJ2-1; D might be TRBD2 (6 bases). Germline V CDR1 and CDR2: SGHRS, YFSETQ. The CDR3 runs to 16 residues. Trimming stripped 0 bases from V and 6 bases from J, with 16 bases between. CDR3 in DNA: TGCGCCAGCAGCTTGGCCAAAGGAGAGGGACTCAATGAGCAGTTCTTC. This translates into CASSLAKGEGLNEQFF.

This chain uses TRBV5-1 with TRBJ2-2, with 11 bases matching TRBD2. V lost 2 bases and J lost 7; bases outside the gene matches: 7. The V gene's germline CDR1 is SGHRS and CDR2 YFSETQ. The CDR3 spans 16 residues. CDR3 loop: CASSFVSGRAHGELFF. In nucleotides, the CDR3 is TGCGCCAGCAGCTTCGTTAGCGGGAGGGCCCACGGGGAGCTGTTTTTT.

J is TRBJ1-3 and V is TRBV6-5, with D hard to call. Trimming removed 5 bases at V and 0 bases at J, with 5 bases between. Germline V gene sequence: CDR1 MNHEY, CDR2 SVGAGI. CDR3 size: 13 residues. The CDR3 is CASSPFSGNTIYF. CDR3 bases: TGTGCCAGCAGTCCATTCTCTGGAAACACCATATATTTT.

The sample holds a few counts of this clone. This chain uses TRBV9 with TRBJ1-2, with D unresolved. V lost 2 bases and J lost 0, with 11 bases in between. Looked up from germline, CDR1 is SGDLS and CDR2 is YYNGEE. CDR3 length equals 15 residues. This chain's CDR3 is CASSVGGGTNYGYTF. The DNA of the CDR3 is TGTGCCAGCAGCGTGGGAGGTGGAACTAACTATGGCTACACCTTC.

V is TRBV30 and J is TRBJ1-1; no definite D call. Germline lookup yields CDR1 GTSNPN and CDR2 SVGIG (reference sequence). CDR3 length: 13 residues. V dropped 2 bases and J dropped 1 base, with 8 bases sitting between them. The CDR3: CAWSFGRNTEAFF. DNA of the CDR3: TGTGCCTGGAGTTTTGGGAGGAACACTGAAGCTTTCTTT. Using reference TRBV30 and TRBJ1-1 for the parts outside the CDR3, the full variable domain is SQTIHQWPATLVQPVGSPLSLECTVEGTSNPNLYWYRQAAGRGLQLLFYSVGIGQISSEVPQNLSASRPQDRQFILSSKKLLLSDSGFYLCAWSFGRNTEAFFGQGTRLTVV.

This rearrangement joins TRBV6-5 to TRBJ2-2; 8 bases align to TRBD2. Per germline, CDR1 MNHEY and CDR2 SVGAGI. The V gene end was trimmed by 8 bases and the J gene end by 6 bases; junction bases not matched to a gene: 8. The CDR3 loop spans 14 amino acids. CDR3 coding DNA: TGTGCCAGCTGCTACCTTAGCGGGGCCGGGGAGCTGTTTTTT. As protein: CASCYLSGAGELFF.

This clone was observed a single time. This rearrangement joins TRBV7-9 to TRBJ2-1; TRBD2 matches 9 bases. Germline V gene data show CDR1 as SEHNR and CDR2 as FQNEAQ (reference sequence). CDR3 length: 16 amino acids. J lost 4 bases, V lost 5 bases, and 9 bases had no gene match. The CDR3 loop reads CASSTISGREYNEQFF. The CDR3 region has the DNA TGTGCCAGCAGCACGATTAGCGGGAGAGAATACAATGAGCAGTTCTTC.

The gene calls are TRBV7-8 and TRBJ2-7, with 10 bases matching TRBD1. V was pared by 3 bases and J by 2 bases, with 7 bases of the junction left unmatched. Germline V gene data show CDR1 as SGHVS and CDR2 as FQNEAQ. The CDR3 length is 16 residues. CDR3 sequence (DNA): TGTGCCAGCAGCTTCGCCGGACAGGGGGTAGCCTACGAGCAGTACTTC. Residues: CASSFAGQGVAYEQYF. Full variable domain (outside the CDR3, taken from reference TRBV7-8 and TRBJ2-7): GAGVSQSPRYKVAKRGQDVALRCDPISGHVSLFWYQQALGQGPEFLTYFQNEAQLDKSGLPSDRFFAERPEGSVSTLKIQRTQQEDSAVYLCASSFAGQGVAYEQYFGPGTRLTVT.

The rearrangement uses TRBV29-1 and TRBJ2-3; 12 bases agree with TRBD1. With 0 bases clipped from V and 5 bases from J, the junction kept 3 bases outside the gene matches. Germline-derived CDR1 and CDR2 are SQVTM and ANQGSEA. The CDR3 is made up of 15 amino acids. The CDR3 region is CSVEEGQGAGDTQYF. In DNA, the CDR3 is TGCAGCGTTGAAGAGGGACAGGGGGCTGGAGATACGCAGTATTTT.

This clone was recorded once. V usage is TRBV4-1 and J usage is TRBJ1-4; weak D call: TRBD1 (6 bases). The CDR3 has 15 amino acids. The V gene's germline CDR1 is MGHRA and CDR2 YSYEKL. Deletions cut 4 bases from V and 7 bases from J, with 16 bases between. CDR3 sequence reads: CASSPTLGAVEKLFF. CDR3 coding DNA: TGCGCCAGCAGCCCTACCTTGGGGGCGGTTGAAAAACTGTTTTTT.

This rearrangement joins TRBV10-1 to TRBJ2-7; 7 bases line up with TRBD1. Germline CDR1 and CDR2: WNHNN and SYGVQD (reference sequence). V dropped 6 bases and J dropped 4; count of bases not matched to a gene: 12. The CDR3 consists of 15 residues. CDR3 amino acids: CASREQTGTDYEQYF. DNA of the CDR3: TGCGCCAGCAGGGAACAGACAGGGACGGATTACGAGCAGTACTTC.

The chain links TRBV5-1 to TRBJ1-1; tentative D call: TRBD1 (6 bases). V was clipped by 0 bases and J by 11 bases, with 14 bases between them. The CDR3 is 13 residues long. CDR1 and CDR2 from the germline V gene are SGHRS and YFSETQ. The CDR3 loop reads CASSLVTGRDAFF. In DNA form, the CDR3 reads TGCGCCAGCAGCTTGGTCACAGGGAGAGACGCTTTCTTT.

The rearrangement uses TRBV4-1 and TRBJ2-3; D call uncertain. Germline lookup yields CDR1 MGHRA and CDR2 YSYEKL. The CDR3 has 14 amino acids. Between the trimmed V and J ends, which lost 1 base and 10 bases, there was a span of 15 bases. CDR3 sequence: CASSQAPLGPPQYF. DNA for the CDR3: TGCGCCAGCAGCCAAGCCCCTCTAGGCCCTCCGCAGTATTTT.